The 6 T cell receptor beta chains presented below share a single source sample, sequenced in a study of patients and donors after allogeneic stem cell transplantation. TCRdb redid the calling of the RT-PCR reads with MiXCR, one entry per CDR3 protein. The sample yields about 230,000 distinct CDR3 sequences, around 14% seen once. The sample was blood, either unsorted or a sorted T cell fraction (not recorded which). The origin of the receptors is a human donor who was either an allogeneic HSCT recipient or a stem cell or donor lymphocyte infusion donor (not recorded which). It is not recorded whose cells these are; they may come from a transplant donor.

This clonotype was recorded at least ten times. This chain joins TRBV7-3 and TRBJ1-1; a weak D match, TRBD1 (6 bases). V lost 5 bases and J lost 6, with 13 bases in between. Germline V gene sequence: CDR1 SGHTA, CDR2 FQGTGA. The CDR3 spans 13 residues. CDR3 region: CASSLKRGAEAFF. The CDR3 DNA follows: TGTGCCAGCAGCCTCAAAAGGGGGGCTGAAGCTTTCTTT.

The chain employs TRBV7-2 and TRBJ1-2, with D unclear. The CDR3 has 16 amino acids. Trimming cost V 5 bases and J 0 bases, with 16 bases left between them. Germline lookup yields CDR1 SGHTA and CDR2 FQGNSA. CDR3 in DNA: TGTGCCAGCAGCCCTCGAGTGAGACCGACTAACTATGGCTACACCTTC. Translating gives CASSPRVRPTNYGYTF. The variable domain in full, with the rest retrieved from reference TRBV7-2 and TRBJ1-2, is GAGVSQSPSNKVTEKGKDVELRCDPISGHTALYWYRQSLGQGLEFLIYFQGNSAPDKSGLPSDRFSAERTGGSVSTLTIQRTQQEDSAVYLCASSPRVRPTNYGYTFGSGTRLTVV.

The table lists this clonotype with a count of one. The chain has TRBV20-1 and TRBJ1-2; D gene ambiguous. CDR1 and CDR2 from the germline V gene are DFQATT and SNEGSKA (reference sequence). V lost 5 bases to trimming and J lost 1 base, with 8 bases between them. The CDR3 spans 12 residues. CDR3 DNA sequence: TGCAGTGCTCAGGACGGTAACTATGGCTACACCTTC. Its translation: CSAQDGNYGYTF.

This clonotype was recorded at least ten times. The CDR3 bases are TGCAGTGCTAGGACCACCTGGGGATCTGAAGCTTTCTTT. Encoded protein: CSARTTWGSEAFF. This chain uses TRBV20-1 with TRBJ1-1; the D is unclear. This CDR3 region has 13 residues. V gave up 3 bases and J gave up 6 bases, with 14 bases separating them. Germline assignment: CDR1 DFQATT and CDR2 SNEGSKA (reference sequence).

This clonotype has at least ten counts. The chain joins TRBV20-1 to TRBJ1-5; possibly TRBD1 for D (5 bases). This CDR3 contains 11 residues. CDR1 is DFQATT, CDR2 SNEGSKA, per germline (reference sequence). V shed 6 bases and J shed 11 bases, with 14 bases lying between them. CDR3 nucleotides: TGCAGTGCCGGGGACCGGTTGGCCCAGCATTTT. Residues: CSAGDRLAQHF.

The rearrangement links TRBV20-1 to TRBJ1-1; no clear D. The CDR3 length is 14 residues. Germline lookup yields CDR1 DFQATT and CDR2 SNEGSKA (reference sequence). Trimming removed 5 bases at V and 1 base at J, with 14 bases between. CDR3: CSASPLPGNTEAFF. The CDR3 DNA sequence: TGCAGTGCTTCTCCGCTACCAGGGAACACTGAAGCTTTCTTT.